The 22 T cell receptor beta chains listed next were all sequenced from one sample in a study of blood T cell repertoires in COVID-19 (dated by TCRdb to between 2020 and 2021). Receptors were amplified or captured by the immunoSEQ multiplex PCR assay. Drawn from immuneACCESS, this table holds only the in-frame rearrangements with V and J called that TCRdb kept. Clones are partly lost; checked studies trace under half to an unresolved V gene and leave the rest unexplained. Here the sample has under 250,000 clones; 85% to 90% occur a single time. Clones ranked in the top ten supply around 10% of the sample. Sequenced: peripheral blood. Receptor source: a man aged 45-65 years with COVID-19, enrolled during active disease.

Comments on this clone: This sample also contains other DNA sequences that code for the same CDR3. V and J are TRBV4-3 and TRBJ2-2; D call uncertain. The V end lost 0 bases, the J end lost 4 bases, and 6 bases lay between the germline ends. Germline loops: CDR1 LGHNA, CDR2 YSLEER. This CDR3 contains 14 residues. CDR3 bases: TGCGCCAGCAGCCAAGAACGAGGCACCGGGGAGCTGTTTTTT. It yields the protein CASSQERGTGELFF.

The chain is built from TRBV30 and TRBJ2-7; TRBD1 aligns across 8 bases. Germline CDR1 reads GTSNPN; CDR2 reads SVGIG (reference sequence). This CDR3 is 15 amino acids long. V shed 2 bases and J 0 bases; nucleotides not matched to a gene: 6. The CDR3 sequence: CAWSLPGQGSYEQYF. The CDR3 nucleotides read TGTGCCTGGAGTCTCCCCGGACAGGGCTCCTACGAGCAGTACTTC.

The V and J genes are TRBV29-1 and TRBJ2-5, with D possibly TRBD2 on 5 matching bases. CDR3 size: 11 residues. The ends were cut back, 7 bases at V and 5 bases at J, with 11 bases in the middle. In germline, CDR1 is SQVTM, CDR2 ANQGSEA. CDR3 amino acids: CSGGRVETQYF. In DNA form, the CDR3 reads TGCAGCGGAGGGAGAGTGGAGACCCAGTACTTC.

As to this clone: Other DNA sequences in this sample translate to the same CDR3. The chain is built from TRBV18 and TRBJ2-5, with D hard to call. The ends were cut back, 0 bases at V and 5 bases at J, with 4 bases in the middle. The V gene's germline CDR1 is KGHSH and CDR2 LQKENI. This CDR3 is built from 12 residues. The CDR3 region is CASSPPQETQYF. The CDR3 DNA reads as TGTGCCAGCTCACCACCGCAGGAGACCCAGTACTTC. Combining the CDR3 with reference TRBV18 and TRBJ2-5 gives the whole variable domain NAGVMQNPRHLVRRRGQEARLRCSPMKGHSHVYWYRQLPEEGLKFMVYLQKENIIDESGMPKERFSAEFPKEGPSILRIQQVVRGDSAAYFCASSPPQETQYFGPGTRLLVL.

The rearrangement uses TRBV12-3 or TRBV12-4 and TRBJ1-2, with a tentative D call TRBD1 (5 bases). Trimming left V 4 bases short and J 4 bases short, with 7 bases between. The length of the CDR3 is 12 residues. The CDR3 bases are TGTGCCAGCAGTTCGGACATCTATGGCTACACCTTC. Translating it yields CASSSDIYGYTF.

The chain joins TRBV10-3 to TRBJ1-2; unclear D gene. The V end was cut by 8 bases, the J end by 0 bases, with 10 bases between. Germline V CDR1 and CDR2: ENHRY, SYGVKD. CDR3 size: 13 residues. The CDR3 DNA sequence: TGTGCCATCTGGGCAGAATCTAACTATGGCTACACCTTC. Amino acid sequence: CAIWAESNYGYTF.

The V call is TRBV5-1, the J call TRBJ2-1; D unclear. CDR3 length: 12 residues. Germline lookup yields CDR1 SGHRS and CDR2 YFSETQ. Trimming removed 2 bases at V and 5 bases at J, with 5 bases between. CDR3 region: CASSFADNEQFF. For the CDR3, the DNA is TGCGCCAGCAGCTTCGCAGACAATGAGCAGTTCTTC.

The genes are TRBV9 and TRBJ2-2; 12 nucleotides align to TRBD1. CDR3 length: 16 residues. The V gene's germline CDR1 is SGDLS and CDR2 YYNGEE. The V gene end was trimmed by 4 bases and the J gene end by 6 bases; junction bases not matched to a gene: 7. The CDR3 DNA sequence: TGTGCCAGCAGCATCCGGGACAGGGGGCGCGCCGGGGAGCTGTTTTTT. Translation: CASSIRDRGRAGELFF.

The chain employs TRBV28 and TRBJ2-7; the D gene is possibly TRBD2 (7 bases). In germline, CDR1 is MDHEN, CDR2 SYDVKM. V lost 8 bases and J 6 bases, leaving 17 bases between the germline ends. The CDR3 runs 13 residues. The CDR3 DNA is TGTGCCAGCTTCGGGGGGCCCTATCTCGAGCAGTACTTC. It encodes CASFGGPYLEQYF.

The CDR3 DNA is TGCGCCAGCAGCCCCCAGGGTGTCCCCTGGGAGCAGTACTTC. The encoded protein is CASSPQGVPWEQYF. The rearrangement uses TRBV5-1 and TRBJ2-7, with TRBD1 as a possible D gene (5 bases). CDR3 length: 14 residues. Trimming cost V 4 bases and J 7 bases, with 18 bases left between them. The V gene's germline CDR1 is SGHRS and CDR2 YFSETQ.

The rearrangement joins TRBV11-3 to TRBJ2-1, with 7 nucleotides matching TRBD2. There are 15 residues in the CDR3. V trimming: 1 base; J trimming: 5 bases; junction bases outside the gene matches: 5. Germline V gene data show CDR1 as SGHNT and CDR2 as YENEEA. The CDR3 spells CASSLVSGQHNEQFF. CDR3 sequence (DNA): TGTGCCAGCAGCTTAGTTAGCGGGCAACACAATGAGCAGTTCTTC.

The CDR3 region is CASSLASGPAGANVLTF. The CDR3 nucleotides are TGTGCCAGCAGCTTGGCTAGCGGGCCGGCTGGGGCCAACGTCCTGACTTTC. J is TRBJ2-6 and V is TRBV5-6; the match to TRBD2 covers 8 bases. Trimming at V came to 0 bases and at J to 2 bases, leaving 4 bases not matched to a gene. The V gene's germline CDR1 is SGHDT and CDR2 YYEEEE. There are 17 residues in the CDR3.

This clone was recorded only once. The chain links TRBV6-5 to TRBJ1-5; 7 bases line up with TRBD1. After removal of 6 bases from V and 3 bases from J, the junction contained 5 bases not matched to a gene. The CDR3 runs to 14 residues. CDR1 and CDR2 (germline): MNHEY, SVGAGI. The DNA for the CDR3 is TGTGCCAGCAGATACCAGGGGGACAATCAGCCCCAGCATTTT. Residues: CASRYQGDNQPQHF.

The DNA of the CDR3 is TGTGCCAGCAGCAAAGGGGGGGTTCGGGACGAGCAGTACTTC. Protein product: CASSKGGVRDEQYF. The chain employs TRBV7-9 and TRBJ2-7; D might be TRBD2 (7 bases). CDR1 and CDR2 (germline): SEHNR, FQNEAQ (reference sequence). The CDR3 has 14 amino acids. V lost 5 bases to trimming and J lost 5 bases, with 16 bases between them.

V is TRBV15 and J is TRBJ1-3; no definite D call. V dropped 0 bases and J dropped 1 base, with 4 bases sitting between them. Germline V lookup: CDR1 LNHNV, CDR2 YYDKDF (reference sequence). This CDR3 contains 14 residues. CDR3 DNA sequence: TGTGCCACCAGCAGAGATACATCTGGAAACACCATATATTTT. This sequence encodes CATSRDTSGNTIYF.

The chain carries TRBV9 and TRBJ2-1; D may be TRBD2 (6 bases). V was trimmed by 3 bases and J by 8 bases, leaving 15 bases between them. From germline, CDR1 is SGDLS and CDR2 YYNGEE. The CDR3 totals 14 residues. The CDR3 DNA reads as TGTGCCAGCAGCGCGGGATCCCCGGGGGATGAGCAGTTCTTC. This gives the protein CASSAGSPGDEQFF.

This chain connects TRBV20-1 to TRBJ1-5; D is undetermined. Between the trimmed V and J ends, which lost 3 bases and 4 bases, there was a span of 16 bases. The CDR3 is 15 amino acids. In germline, CDR1 is DFQATT, CDR2 SNEGSKA (reference sequence). The CDR3 reads CSASNLQALNQPQHF. The CDR3 bases are TGCAGTGCTAGTAATTTGCAGGCCCTAAATCAGCCCCAGCATTTT.

J is TRBJ2-7 and V is TRBV18; D not certain. The CDR3 length is 12 residues. V was cut by 7 bases and J by 0 bases, with 7 bases left in between. CDR1 and CDR2 (germline): KGHSH, LQKENI. For the CDR3, the DNA is TGTGCCAGCTTTCAGGACTCCTACGAGCAGTACTTC. It translates to CASFQDSYEQYF.

The gene calls are TRBV5-4 and TRBJ2-7; 10 bases align to TRBD1. The V segment lost 3 bases and the J segment 5 bases; nucleotides outside the gene matches: 5. This CDR3 contains 14 residues. Looked up from germline, CDR1 is SGHNT and CDR2 is YYREEE (reference sequence). CDR3 nucleotide sequence: TGTGCCAGCAGCTCGGGACAGGGGCCGGACGAGCAGTACTTC. It codes for CASSSGQGPDEQYF.

This clone was recorded a few times. The genes are TRBV27 and TRBJ1-2, with D possibly TRBD1 on 6 matching bases. This CDR3 is built from 14 residues. The germline V gene encodes CDR1 MNHEY and CDR2 SMNVEV (reference sequence). Trimming pared 5 bases from V and 6 bases from J, leaving 16 bases between. Here the CDR3 DNA reads TGTGCCAGCAGTCCCATGTGGACAGACAATGGCTACACCTTC. Its translation is CASSPMWTDNGYTF.

The V gene is TRBV5-4, the J gene TRBJ2-5, with 7 bases identical to TRBD1. The CDR3 runs 15 residues. Germline CDR1 reads SGHNT; CDR2 reads YYREEE (reference sequence). V lost 2 bases, J lost 2 bases, and 6 bases stayed unmatched. This CDR3 reads CASSLQGQKQETQYF. As DNA, the CDR3 is TGTGCCAGCAGCTTACAGGGGCAGAAACAAGAGACCCAGTACTTC.

This chain joins TRBV10-3 and TRBJ1-2; D not certain. Germline loops: CDR1 ENHRY, CDR2 SYGVKD. The length of the CDR3 is 13 residues. The V end lost 4 bases, the J end lost 2 bases, and 8 bases lay between the germline ends. The CDR3 nucleotides read TGTGCCATCAGTGTCGAGTTAAACTATGGCTACACCTTC. This translates into CAISVELNYGYTF.